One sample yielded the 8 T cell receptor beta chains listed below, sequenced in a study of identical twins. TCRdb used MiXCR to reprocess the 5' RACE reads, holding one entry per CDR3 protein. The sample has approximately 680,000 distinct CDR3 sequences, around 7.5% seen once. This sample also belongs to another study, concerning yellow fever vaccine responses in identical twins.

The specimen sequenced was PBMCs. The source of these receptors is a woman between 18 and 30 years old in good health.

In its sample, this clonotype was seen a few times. In nucleotides, the CDR3 is TGTGCCAGCAGCTTAGCGCTAAAAGGGGGTTGGTCGGGCAGCTCCTACAATGAGCAGTTCTTC. This codes for CASSLALKGGWSGSSYNEQFF. V gene TRBV7-2 combines with J gene TRBJ2-1; D might be TRBD1 (6 bases). Trimming shortened V by 0 bases and J by 0 bases, and 24 bases separated the two germline ends. The CDR3 runs 21 residues. Germline CDR1 is SGHTA and CDR2 is FQGNSA.

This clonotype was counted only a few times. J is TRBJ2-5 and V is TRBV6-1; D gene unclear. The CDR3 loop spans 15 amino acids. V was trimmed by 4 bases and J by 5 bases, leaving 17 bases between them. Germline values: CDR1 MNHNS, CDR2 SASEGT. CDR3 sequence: CASSVGGAGAETQYF. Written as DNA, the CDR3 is TGTGCCAGCAGTGTTGGTGGCGCCGGTGCCGAGACCCAGTACTTC.

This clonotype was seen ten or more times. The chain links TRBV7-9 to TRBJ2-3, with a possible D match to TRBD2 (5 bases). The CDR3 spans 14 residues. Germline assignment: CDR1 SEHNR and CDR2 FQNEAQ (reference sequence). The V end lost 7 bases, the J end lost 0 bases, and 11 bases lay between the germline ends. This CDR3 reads CASKVWTSTDTQYF. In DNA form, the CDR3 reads TGTGCCAGCAAGGTGTGGACTAGCACAGATACGCAGTATTTT.

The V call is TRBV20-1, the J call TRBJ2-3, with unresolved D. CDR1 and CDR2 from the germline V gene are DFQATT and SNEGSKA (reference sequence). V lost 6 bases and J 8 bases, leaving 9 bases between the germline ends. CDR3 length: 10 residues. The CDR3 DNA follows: TGCAGTGCCCCTATAGGTACGCAGTATTTT. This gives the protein CSAPIGTQYF.

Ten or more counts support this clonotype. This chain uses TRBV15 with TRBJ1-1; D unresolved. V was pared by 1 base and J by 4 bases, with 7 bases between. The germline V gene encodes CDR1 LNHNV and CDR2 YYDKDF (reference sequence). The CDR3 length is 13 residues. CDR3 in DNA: TGTGCCACCAGCAGAGTCGTGGGCACTGAAGCTTTCTTT. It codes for CATSRVVGTEAFF.

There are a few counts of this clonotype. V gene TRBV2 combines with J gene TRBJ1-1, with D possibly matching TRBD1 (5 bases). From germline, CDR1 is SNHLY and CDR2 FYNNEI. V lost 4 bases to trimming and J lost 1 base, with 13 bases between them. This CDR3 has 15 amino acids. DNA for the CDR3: TGTGCCAGCAGTGCAAGGGACTGGGGGAACACTGAAGCTTTCTTT. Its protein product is CASSARDWGNTEAFF.

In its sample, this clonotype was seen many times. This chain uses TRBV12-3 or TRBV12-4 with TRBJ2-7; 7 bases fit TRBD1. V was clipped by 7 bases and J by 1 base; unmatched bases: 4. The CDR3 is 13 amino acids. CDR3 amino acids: CASILTGSYEQYF. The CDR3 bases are TGTGCCAGCATCCTGACAGGGTCCTACGAGCAGTACTTC.

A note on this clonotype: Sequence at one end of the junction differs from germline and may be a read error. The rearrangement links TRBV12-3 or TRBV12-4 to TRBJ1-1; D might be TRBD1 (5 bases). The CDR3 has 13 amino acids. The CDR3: CASSWGRATEGFF. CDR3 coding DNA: TGTGCCAGCAGCTGGGGACGGGCTACAGAAGGTTTCTTT.